This T cell receptor (beta chain) was sequenced during a study of T-cell memory formation after mild COVID-19 (dated by TCRdb to the early 2020s). With regard to the full study: TCR sequence clusters from the two donors were largely donor specific. The cohort was made up of two young adult volunteers, one female and one male, who were previously healthy. In a couple of donors, T-cell clones that expanded and contracted after mild COVID-19 were followed by sequencing TCRalpha and TCRbeta repertoires longitudinally. Results the study describes overall, beyond this receptor: Clones contracting from day 15 to 85 had balanced CD4/CD8 phenotypes, while a second wave expanding from day 15 to 37 was biased towards CD4+. Whether the second-wave clones peaking on day 37 were SARS-CoV-2 specific was not confirmed. Some responding clones were detected in pre-infection memory, which suggested that pre-existing cross-reactive memory T cells had joined the SARS-CoV-2 response. The study covered only a couple of mild cases, and larger cohorts including severe cases with pre-infection samples were considered necessary. Contracting CD4+ clones appeared mostly in the CM and EM memory subsets, whereas CD8+ clones were enriched in EMRA.

Deletion took 1 base off V and 4 bases off J, with a span of 13 bases between the germline ends. The CDR3 has 15 amino acids, counting the end cysteine and phenylalanine. The retained sequence is limited to the CDR3, 45 bases, with the frame set at the first base. As to this clonotype: Its specific antigen is unknown. Per-base quality was not reported, and no clone a single base away is much larger than it.

Sequencer: Illumina NovaSeq 6000. cDNA libraries for TCRalpha and TCRbeta were prepared by 5'RACE using constant-segment primers, with sample barcodes and unique molecular identifiers added. RNA was extracted from every sample with Trizol reagent. Library amplification was performed in two PCR steps, and a second sample barcode and Illumina TruSeq adapters were introduced in the second step. Sequencing of libraries was performed on an Illumina NovaSeq with 2 x 150 bp paired-end reads. In the source study's methods: The reads were demultiplexed and collapsed into UMI-guided consensus sequences using migec v1.2.7. With mixcr v2.1.11, UMI consensuses were aligned to TRA and TRB V and J templates and assembled into clonotypes. Expanded or contracted clonotypes were those called significant by both edgeR and NoisET, with noise models trained on biological replicates. For edgeR calls, the thresholds were a false discovery rate-adjusted p below 0.01 and a log2 fold-change of 1. As an exploratory analysis of dynamics, PCA with hierarchical clustering was applied to max-normalized trajectories of the 1000 most abundant clonotypes. Separately sequenced CD4+ and CD8+ repertoires were used to assign the CD4 or CD8 phenotype of responding clones. The raw public reads went through TCRdb reprocessing: fastp at Q25, MiXCR clone calling, in-frame beta chains kept. Each entry is one CDR3 protein sequence, shown with its most common DNA and genes. The V and J calls come from TCRdb's annotation, not from the publication. The sample yields 550,000 to 700,000 distinct CDR3 sequences; about 20% were counted once. Clones ranked in the top ten supply 12% of the sample.

Ficoll-Paque density gradient centrifugation was used to isolate PBMCs. The TCR sequence derives from an adult woman who had mild COVID-19 (a few samples of this study predate the infection). The sample titles of this study are shuffled in the database, so cell type and time point are left out; the donor was told from shared clones. This chain joins TRBV12-3 or TRBV12-4 to TRBJ2-5, with no confident D gene call. Sequences were obtained from PBMCs or a T cell subset sorted from them (not recorded which). The CDR3 protein is CASSLGQDALETQYF. The nucleotide sequence is TGTGCCAGCAGTTTAGGGCAGGACGCCCTAGAGACCCAGTACTTC.